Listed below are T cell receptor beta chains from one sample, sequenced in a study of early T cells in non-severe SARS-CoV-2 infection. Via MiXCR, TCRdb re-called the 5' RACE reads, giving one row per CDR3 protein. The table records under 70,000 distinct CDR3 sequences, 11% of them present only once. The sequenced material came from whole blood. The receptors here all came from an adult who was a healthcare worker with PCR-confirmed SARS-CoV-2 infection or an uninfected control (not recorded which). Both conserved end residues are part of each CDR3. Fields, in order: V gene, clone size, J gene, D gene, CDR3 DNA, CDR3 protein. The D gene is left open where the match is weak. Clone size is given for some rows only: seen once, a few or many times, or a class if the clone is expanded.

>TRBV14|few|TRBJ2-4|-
TGTGCCAGCAGCCAAGTCTCGGGGAGAGCCAAAAACATTCAGTACTTC
CASSQVSGRAKNIQYF
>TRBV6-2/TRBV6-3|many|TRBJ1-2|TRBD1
TGTGCCAGCAGGAGCAGGGGGCCGTTTGTCGGCTACACCTTC
CASRSRGPFVGYTF
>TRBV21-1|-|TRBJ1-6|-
TGTGCCAGCAGCAAAGCCGAGAGCAGACGAAATAATTCACTCCTCCACTTT
CASSKAESRRNNSLLHF
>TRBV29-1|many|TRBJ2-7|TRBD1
TGCAGCGCCGGGACAGGGGGCTCCGAGCAGTACTTC
CSAGTGGSEQYF
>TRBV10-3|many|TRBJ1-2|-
TGTGCCATCAGTGTCACAGCCGTAGGCTACACCTTC
CAISVTAVGYTF
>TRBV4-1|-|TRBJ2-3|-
TGCGCCAGCAGCCAAGATCGTGGTACTCGAGATACGCAGTATTTT
CASSQDRGTRDTQYF
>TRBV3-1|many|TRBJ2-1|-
TGTGCCAGCAGCCAGAGGGGGAGGAATGAGCAGTTCTTC
CASSQRGRNEQFF
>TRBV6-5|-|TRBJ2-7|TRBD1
TGTGCCAGCAGTCCCGACAGGGCCTCCCAGTACTTC
CASSPDRASQYF
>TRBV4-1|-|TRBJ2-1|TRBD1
TGCGCCAGCAGCCAAATGACAGGGGACAATGAGCAGTTCTTC
CASSQMTGDNEQFF
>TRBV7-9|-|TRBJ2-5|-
TGTGCCAGCAGCGGTCAGGGAGGGGGAGAGACCCAGTACTTC
CASSGQGGGETQYF
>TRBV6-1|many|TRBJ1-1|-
TGTGCCAGCAGTGAAGTTCGGCTGAACACTGAAGCTTTCTTT
CASSEVRLNTEAFF
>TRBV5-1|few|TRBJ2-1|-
TGCGCCAGCACAGGTGGGGGGGCGTTATCTGAGCAGTTCTTC
CASTGGGALSEQFF
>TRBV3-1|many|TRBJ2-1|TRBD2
TGTGCCAGCAGCCAAGATCTCCTAGCGGGAGTATGCGAGCAGTTCTTC
CASSQDLLAGVCEQFF
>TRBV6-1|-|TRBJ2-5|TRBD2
TGTGCCAGCAGTGAAGTTGGTGGAGCGGGGAAAGAGACCCAGTACTTC
CASSEVGGAGKETQYF
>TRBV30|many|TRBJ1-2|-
TGTGCCTGGAAGTCTGGGCTTCATCTCAGCGGCTACACCTTC
CAWKSGLHLSGYTF
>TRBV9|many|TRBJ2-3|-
TGTGCCAGCAGCGTAACTACACCCACAGATACGCAGTATTTT
CASSVTTPTDTQYF
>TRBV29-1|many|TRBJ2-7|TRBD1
TGCAGCGCCTGGCGAGGGGGCGGCGAGCAGTACTTC
CSAWRGGGEQYF
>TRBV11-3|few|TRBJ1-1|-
TGTGCCAGCAGCTCAGGCCTGGGGGGCGCGGGGACTGAAGCTTTCTTT
CASSSGLGGAGTEAFF
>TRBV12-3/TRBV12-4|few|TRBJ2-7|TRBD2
TGTGCCAGCAGTTTAAGACTAGCGGGGCGGCAGGAGCAGTACTTC
CASSLRLAGRQEQYF
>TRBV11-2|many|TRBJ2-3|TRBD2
TGTGCCAGCAGCTTCCCTATGGAGCGGGGTCCCGACACAGATACGCAGTATTTT
CASSFPMERGPDTDTQYF
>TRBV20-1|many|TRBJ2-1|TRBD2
TGCAGTGCTAGAGATACCGGGAGGGCCGGAAATGAGCAGTTCTTC
CSARDTGRAGNEQFF
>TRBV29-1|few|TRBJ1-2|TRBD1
TGCAGCGTTCAGGGGGGACAGGGTAACTATGGCTACACCTTC
CSVQGGQGNYGYTF
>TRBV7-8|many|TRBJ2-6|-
TGTGCCAGCAGCTTATTACTCGCTGGGGCCAACGTCCTGACTTTC
CASSLLLAGANVLTF
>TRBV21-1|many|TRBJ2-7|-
TGTGCCAGCACCGCAGGGTTTTACTACGAGCAGTACTTC
CASTAGFYYEQYF
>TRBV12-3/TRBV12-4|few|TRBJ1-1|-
TGTGCCAGCAGCGGGACCGGCACGTTTGCTTTCTTT
CASSGTGTFAFF
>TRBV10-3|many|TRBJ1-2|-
TGTGCCATCAGTGTGAGGGATGTTGGCTACACCTTC
CAISVRDVGYTF
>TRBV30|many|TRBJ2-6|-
TGTGCCTGGAGTGGACAGGTCTCTGGGGCCAACGTCCTGACTTTC
CAWSGQVSGANVLTF
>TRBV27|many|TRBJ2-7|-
TGTGCCAGCAGTTTATCTCAGGGTAGGGGCGAGCAGTACTTC
CASSLSQGRGEQYF
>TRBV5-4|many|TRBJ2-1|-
TGTGCCAGCAGCTTGGCGGGTTCGAAGCGGAATGAGCAGTTCTTC
CASSLAGSKRNEQFF
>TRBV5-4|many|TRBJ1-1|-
TGTGCCAGCAGCGCCGACAGGCTAACTGAAGCTTTCTTT
CASSADRLTEAFF
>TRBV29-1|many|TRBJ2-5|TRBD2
TGCAGCGTTGAGAGAGGGCTAGCGGGAGGGTCCCAAGAGACCCAGTACTTC
CSVERGLAGGSQETQYF
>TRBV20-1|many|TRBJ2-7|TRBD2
TGCAGTGCCCAGACCCCAGCGGGAGTCTACGAGCAGTACTTC
CSAQTPAGVYEQYF
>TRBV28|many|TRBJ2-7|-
TGTGCCAGCATGGGGCAGGACCCCTACGAGCAGTACTTC
CASMGQDPYEQYF
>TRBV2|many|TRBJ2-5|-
TGTGCCAGCAGTGTTGTCCGTTTAGAGACCCAGTACTTC
CASSVVRLETQYF
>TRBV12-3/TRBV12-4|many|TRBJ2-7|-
TGTGCCAGCAGTTTTTATCAGTCTGCCGAGCAGTACTTC
CASSFYQSAEQYF
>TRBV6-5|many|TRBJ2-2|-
TGTGCCAGCAGTCCGGGACGGCTGAACACCGGGGAGCTGTTTTTT
CASSPGRLNTGELFF